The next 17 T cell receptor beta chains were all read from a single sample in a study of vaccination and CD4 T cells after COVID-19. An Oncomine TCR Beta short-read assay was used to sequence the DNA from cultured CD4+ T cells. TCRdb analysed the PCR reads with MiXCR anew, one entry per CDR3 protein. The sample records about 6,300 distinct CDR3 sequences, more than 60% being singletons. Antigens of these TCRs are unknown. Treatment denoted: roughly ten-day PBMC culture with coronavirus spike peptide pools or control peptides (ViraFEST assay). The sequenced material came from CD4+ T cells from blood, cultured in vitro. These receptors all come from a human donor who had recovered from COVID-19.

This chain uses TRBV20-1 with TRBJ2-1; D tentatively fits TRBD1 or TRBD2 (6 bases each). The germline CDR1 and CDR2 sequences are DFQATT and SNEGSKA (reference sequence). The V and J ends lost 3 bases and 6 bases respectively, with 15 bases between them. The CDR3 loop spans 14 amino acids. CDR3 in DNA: TGCAGTGCTAGTCGAGGGGGGCCTCTCAATGAGCAGTTCTTC. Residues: CSASRGGPLNEQFF.

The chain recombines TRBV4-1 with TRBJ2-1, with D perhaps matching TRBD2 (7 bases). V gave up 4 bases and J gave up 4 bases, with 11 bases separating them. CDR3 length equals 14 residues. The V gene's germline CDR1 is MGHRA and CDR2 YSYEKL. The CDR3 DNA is TGCGCCAGCAGCCCGGGGGGCCAGTACAATGAGCAGTTCTTC. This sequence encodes CASSPGGQYNEQFF.

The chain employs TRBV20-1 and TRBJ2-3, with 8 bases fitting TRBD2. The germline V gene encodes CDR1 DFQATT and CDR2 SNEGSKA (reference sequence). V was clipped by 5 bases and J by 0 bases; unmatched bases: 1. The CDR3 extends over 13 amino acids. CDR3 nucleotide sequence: TGCAGTGCTTCTAGCGGGAGCACAGATACGCAGTATTTT. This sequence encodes CSASSGSTDTQYF.

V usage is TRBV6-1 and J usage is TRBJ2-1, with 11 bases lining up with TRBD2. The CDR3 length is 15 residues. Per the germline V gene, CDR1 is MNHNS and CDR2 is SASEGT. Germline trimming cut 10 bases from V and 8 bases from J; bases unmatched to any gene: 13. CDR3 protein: CATGEIAGGPYEQFF. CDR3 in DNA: TGTGCCACCGGGGAAATAGCGGGGGGGCCATATGAGCAGTTCTTC.

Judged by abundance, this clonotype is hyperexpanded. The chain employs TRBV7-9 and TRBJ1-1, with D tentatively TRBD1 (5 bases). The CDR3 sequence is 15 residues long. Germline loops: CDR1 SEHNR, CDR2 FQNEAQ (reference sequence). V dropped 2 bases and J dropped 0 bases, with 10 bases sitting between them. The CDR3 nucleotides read TGTGCCAGCAGCTTATCAGGGTTAATGAACACTGAAGCTTTCTTT. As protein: CASSLSGLMNTEAFF.

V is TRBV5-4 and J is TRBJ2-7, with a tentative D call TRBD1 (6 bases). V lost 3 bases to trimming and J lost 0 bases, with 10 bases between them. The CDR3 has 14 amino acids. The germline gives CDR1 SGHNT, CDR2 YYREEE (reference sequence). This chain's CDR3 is CASSSAGVSYEQYF. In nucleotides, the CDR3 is TGTGCCAGCAGCTCTGCAGGGGTCTCCTACGAGCAGTACTTC.

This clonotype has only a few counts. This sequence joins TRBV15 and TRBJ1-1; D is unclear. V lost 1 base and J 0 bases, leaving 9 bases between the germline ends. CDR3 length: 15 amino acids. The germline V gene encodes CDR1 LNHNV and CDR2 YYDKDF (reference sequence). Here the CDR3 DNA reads TGTGCCACCAGCAGAGGCGGATCCATGAACACTGAAGCTTTCTTT. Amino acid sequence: CATSRGGSMNTEAFF. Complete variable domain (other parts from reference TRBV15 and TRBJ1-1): DAMVIQNPRYQVTQFGKPVTLSCSQTLNHNVMYWYQQKSSQAPKLLFHYYDKDFNNEADTPDNFQSRRPNTSFCFLDIRSPGLGDTAMYLCATSRGGSMNTEAFFGQGTRLTVV.

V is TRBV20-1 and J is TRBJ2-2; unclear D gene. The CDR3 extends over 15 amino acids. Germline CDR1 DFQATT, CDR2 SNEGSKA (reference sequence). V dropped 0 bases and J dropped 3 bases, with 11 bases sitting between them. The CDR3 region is CSARDTFRDTGELFF. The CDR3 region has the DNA TGCAGTGCTAGAGATACGTTTCGCGACACCGGGGAGCTGTTTTTT.

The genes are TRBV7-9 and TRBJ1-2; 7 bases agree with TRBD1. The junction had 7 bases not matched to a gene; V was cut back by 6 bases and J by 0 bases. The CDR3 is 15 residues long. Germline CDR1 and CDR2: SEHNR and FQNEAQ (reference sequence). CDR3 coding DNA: TGTGCCAGCAGGGTATCCGGGACAGCTAACTATGGCTACACCTTC. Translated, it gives CASRVSGTANYGYTF.

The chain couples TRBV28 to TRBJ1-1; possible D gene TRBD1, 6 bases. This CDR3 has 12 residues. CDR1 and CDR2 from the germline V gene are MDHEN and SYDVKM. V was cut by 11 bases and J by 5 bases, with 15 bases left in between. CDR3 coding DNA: TGTGCCGGCCAGGGGCGGAAAACTGAAGCTTTCTTT. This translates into CAGQGRKTEAFF. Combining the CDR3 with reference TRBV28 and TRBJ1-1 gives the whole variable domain DVKVTQSSRYLVKRTGEKVFLECVQDMDHENMFWYRQDPGLGLRLIYFSYDVKMKEKGDIPEGYSVSREKKERFSLILESASTNQTSMYLCAGQGRKTEAFFGQGTRLTVV.

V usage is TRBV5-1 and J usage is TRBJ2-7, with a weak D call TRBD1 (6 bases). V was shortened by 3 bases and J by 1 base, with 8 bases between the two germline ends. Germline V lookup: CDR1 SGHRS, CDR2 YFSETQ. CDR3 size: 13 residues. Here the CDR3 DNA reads TGCGCCAGCAGCTCACAGGGTTCCTACGAGCAGTACTTC. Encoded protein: CASSSQGSYEQYF.

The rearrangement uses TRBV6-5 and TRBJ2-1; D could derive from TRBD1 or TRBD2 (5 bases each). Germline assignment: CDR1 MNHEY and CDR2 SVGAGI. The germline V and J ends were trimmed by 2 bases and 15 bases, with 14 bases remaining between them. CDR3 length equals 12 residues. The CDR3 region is CASSYRGQARFF. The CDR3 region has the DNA TGTGCCAGCAGTTACCGGGGCCAGGCGAGGTTCTTC.

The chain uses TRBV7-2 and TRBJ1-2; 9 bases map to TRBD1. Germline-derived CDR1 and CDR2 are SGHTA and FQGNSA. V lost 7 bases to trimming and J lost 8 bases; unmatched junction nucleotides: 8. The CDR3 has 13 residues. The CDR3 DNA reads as TGTGCCAGCACCGCTACAGGGGGCGTAGGCTACACCTTC. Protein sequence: CASTATGGVGYTF.

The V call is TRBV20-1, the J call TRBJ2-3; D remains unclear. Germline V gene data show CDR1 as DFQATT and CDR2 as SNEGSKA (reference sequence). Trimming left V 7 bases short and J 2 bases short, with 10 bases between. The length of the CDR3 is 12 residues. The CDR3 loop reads CSVVASTDTQYF. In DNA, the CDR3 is TGCAGTGTCGTGGCCTCCACAGATACGCAGTATTTT.

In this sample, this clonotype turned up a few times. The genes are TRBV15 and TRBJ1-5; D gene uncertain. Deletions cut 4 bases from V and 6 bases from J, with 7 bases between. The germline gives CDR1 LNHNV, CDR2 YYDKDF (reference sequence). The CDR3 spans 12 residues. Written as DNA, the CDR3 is TGTGCCACCAGCATAGGTGTTCAGCCCCAGCATTTT. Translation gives CATSIGVQPQHF. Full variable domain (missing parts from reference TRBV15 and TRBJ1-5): DAMVIQNPRYQVTQFGKPVTLSCSQTLNHNVMYWYQQKSSQAPKLLFHYYDKDFNNEADTPDNFQSRRPNTSFCFLDIRSPGLGDTAMYLCATSIGVQPQHFGDGTRLSIL.

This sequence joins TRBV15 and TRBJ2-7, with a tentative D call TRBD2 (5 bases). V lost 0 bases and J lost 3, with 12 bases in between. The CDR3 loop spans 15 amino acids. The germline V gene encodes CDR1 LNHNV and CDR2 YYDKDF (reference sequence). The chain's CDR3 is CATSRDRGLGYEQYF. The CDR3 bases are TGTGCCACCAGCAGAGATCGCGGACTTGGCTACGAGCAGTACTTC.

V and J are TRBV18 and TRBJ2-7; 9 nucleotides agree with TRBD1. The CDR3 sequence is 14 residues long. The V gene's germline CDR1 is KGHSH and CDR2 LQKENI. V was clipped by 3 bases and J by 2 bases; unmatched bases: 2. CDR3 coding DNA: TGTGCCAGCTCACCGACAGGGGGGGCCTACGAGCAGTACTTC. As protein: CASSPTGGAYEQYF.